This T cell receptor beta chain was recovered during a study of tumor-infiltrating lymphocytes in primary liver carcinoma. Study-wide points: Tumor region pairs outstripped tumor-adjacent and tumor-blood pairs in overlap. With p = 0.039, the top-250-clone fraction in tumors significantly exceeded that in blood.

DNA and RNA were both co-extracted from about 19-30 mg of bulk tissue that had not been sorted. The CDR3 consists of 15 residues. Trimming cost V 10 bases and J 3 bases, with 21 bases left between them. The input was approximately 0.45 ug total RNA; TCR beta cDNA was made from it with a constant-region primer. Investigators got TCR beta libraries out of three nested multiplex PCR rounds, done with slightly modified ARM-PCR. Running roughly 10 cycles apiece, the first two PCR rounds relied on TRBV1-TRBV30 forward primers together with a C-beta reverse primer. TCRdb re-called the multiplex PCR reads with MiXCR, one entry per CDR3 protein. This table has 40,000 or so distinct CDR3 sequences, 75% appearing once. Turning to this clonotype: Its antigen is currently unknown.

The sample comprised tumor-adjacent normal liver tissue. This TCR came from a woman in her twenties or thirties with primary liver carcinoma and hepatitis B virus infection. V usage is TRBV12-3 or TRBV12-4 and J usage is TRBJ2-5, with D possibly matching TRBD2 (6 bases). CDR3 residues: CAISTYPGSEETQYF. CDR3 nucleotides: TGTGCCATTAGCACTTACCCCGGGAGTGAAGAGACCCAGTACTTC.